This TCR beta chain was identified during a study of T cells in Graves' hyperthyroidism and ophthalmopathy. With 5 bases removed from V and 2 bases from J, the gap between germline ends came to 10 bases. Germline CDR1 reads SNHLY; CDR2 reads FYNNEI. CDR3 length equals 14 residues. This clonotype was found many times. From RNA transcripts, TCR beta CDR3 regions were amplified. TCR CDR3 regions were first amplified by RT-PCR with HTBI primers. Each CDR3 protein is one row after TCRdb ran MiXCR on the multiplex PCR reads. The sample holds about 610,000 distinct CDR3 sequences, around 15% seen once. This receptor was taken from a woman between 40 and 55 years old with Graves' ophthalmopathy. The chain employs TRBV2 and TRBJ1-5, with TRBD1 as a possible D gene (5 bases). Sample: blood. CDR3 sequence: CASSRGAGNQPQHF. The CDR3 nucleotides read TGTGCCAGCAGTAGGGGCGCCGGCAATCAGCCCCAGCATTTT.